A selection of T cell receptor beta chains follows, all from one sample in a study of shared clonotypes between healthy human individuals. Sequenced by immunoSEQ multiplex PCR; TCRdb stores in-frame clones only, minus some. The repertoire holds 1,100,000 or so clones, 75% to 80% seen once, with under 0.6% in the top ten. The sample taken for sequencing was memory CD4+ T cells from PBMCs. The receptors were gathered from a man aged 18 to 29 in good health. Some clones in this sample may be carry-over from other donors' samples. Both conserved end residues are part of each CDR3. A D gene is named only where the DNA matches it firmly. Not every row has a clone size; where given, it reads once, few, many or a size class.

length	D	J	size	V	CDR3	DNA
13	-	TRBJ2-7	once	TRBV4-3	CASSQDRGYEQYF	TGCGCCAGCAGCCAAGACCGAGGCTACGAGCAGTACTTC
15	TRBD1	TRBJ1-2	many	TRBV7-9	CASSLNTGQGYGYTF	TGTGCCAGCAGTTTAAATACGGGACAGGGGTATGGCTACACCTTC
16	-	TRBJ2-6	-	TRBV11-3	CASSLGTGLGANVLTF	TGTGCCAGCAGCTTAGGAACAGGGCTAGGGGCCAACGTCCTGACTTTC
16	TRBD2	TRBJ2-2	-	TRBV11-2	CASSFRAGGQAGELFF	TGTGCCAGCAGCTTCCGAGCGGGAGGGCAAGCCGGGGAGCTGTTTTTT
15	TRBD1	TRBJ1-1	-	TRBV7-3	CASSPYPGQAGEAFF	TGTGCCAGCAGCCCTTACCCGGGACAGGCTGGGGAAGCTTTCTTT
14	TRBD1	TRBJ2-3	-	TRBV2	CASRNRGGTDTQYF	TGTGCCAGCAGAAACAGGGGGGGCACAGATACGCAGTATTTT
14	TRBD1	TRBJ1-6	-	TRBV7-3	CASSSGTVNSPLHF	TGTGCCAGCAGCTCCGGGACAGTGAATTCACCCCTCCACTTT
15	-	TRBJ2-1	-	TRBV2	CASNLGGAVGNEQFF	TGTGCCAGCAACTTAGGCGGAGCAGTTGGGAATGAGCAGTTCTTC
14	-	TRBJ2-7	-	TRBV7-8	CASSSNRVGGEQYF	TGTGCCAGCAGCTCAAATCGGGTCGGGGGCGAGCAGTACTTC
14	-	TRBJ1-5	-	TRBV5-1	CASSLVGGNQPQHF	TGCGCCAGCAGCTTGGTAGGGGGCAATCAGCCCCAGCATTTT
13	-	TRBJ1-1	-	TRBV19	CASSRTANTEAFF	TGTGCCAGTAGCCGCACGGCGAACACTGAAGCTTTCTTT
15	-	TRBJ1-2	-	TRBV5-6	CASSLIQGTGYGYTF	TGTGCCAGCAGCTTGATTCAGGGTACTGGCTATGGCTACACCTTC
13	-	TRBJ2-7	-	TRBV11-2	CASSPGDGGEQYF	TGTGCCAGCAGCCCGGGAGACGGTGGCGAGCAGTACTTC
12	-	TRBJ1-5	many	TRBV15	CATTDGFRPQHF	TGTGCCACCACCGACGGGTTTAGGCCCCAGCATTTT
15	-	TRBJ1-4	few	TRBV7-9	CASSLGRAYNEKLFF	TGTGCCAGCAGCTTAGGGCGGGCCTATAATGAAAAACTGTTTTTT
14	-	TRBJ1-2	once	TRBV6-1	CASWRGGRIYGYTF	TGTGCCAGTTGGAGGGGGGGACGGATCTATGGCTACACCTTC
15	-	TRBJ1-2	-	TRBV28	CASTTVGEQGGGYTF	TGTGCCAGCACTACCGTTGGGGAACAGGGAGGCGGCTACACCTTC
16	-	TRBJ2-7	-	TRBV5-4	CASSRSPVSGGSEQYF	TGTGCCAGCAGCAGGTCACCCGTGTCAGGGGGGAGCGAGCAGTACTTC
14	TRBD1	TRBJ1-1	few	TRBV27	CASRMTGANTEAFF	TGTGCCAGCAGGATGACAGGGGCGAACACTGAAGCTTTCTTT
16	-	TRBJ2-1	few	TRBV5-1	CASSSAVGSRYNEQFF	TGCGCCAGCAGCTCCGCCGTAGGGTCGCGGTACAATGAGCAGTTCTTC
15	TRBD2	TRBJ2-7	-	TRBV7-8	CASSLITGGSYEQYF	TGTGCCAGCAGCTTAATTACGGGAGGGAGCTACGAGCAGTACTTC
14	-	TRBJ2-7	-	TRBV18	CASSPHTDSYEQYF	TGTGCCAGCTCACCTCATACGGACTCCTACGAGCAGTACTTC
12	-	TRBJ1-6	once	TRBV30	CAWGVDYSPLHF	TGTGCCTGGGGGGTGGATTATTCACCCCTCCACTTT
14	-	TRBJ2-7	-	TRBV6-5	CASGLSRSSYEQYF	TGTGCCAGCGGGCTTAGCAGGAGCTCCTACGAGCAGTACTTC
12	-	TRBJ2-7	-	TRBV7-8	CASSLVGYEQYF	TGTGCCAGCAGCTTAGTGGGTTACGAGCAGTACTTC
14	-	TRBJ1-3	-	TRBV9	CASSVRQKGNTIYF	TGTGCCAGCAGCGTAAGACAGAAGGGAAACACCATATATTTT
14	-	TRBJ1-3	many	TRBV9	CASSAGGGGNTIYF	TGTGCCAGCAGCGCGGGGGGCGGTGGAAACACCATATATTTT
14	-	TRBJ1-1	-	TRBV4-3	CASSPQGSTTEAFF	TGCGCCAGCAGCCCCCAGGGTAGTACCACTGAAGCTTTCTTT
18	TRBD1	TRBJ1-5	-	TRBV19	CASSMRRGTGRSNQPQHF	TGTGCCAGTAGTATGAGAAGGGGGACAGGGAGAAGCAATCAGCCCCAGCATTTT
15	TRBD1	TRBJ2-5	-	TRBV4-1	CASRRTGGLRETQYF	TGCGCCAGCAGGCGGACAGGGGGCTTGCGAGAGACCCAGTACTTC
12	-	TRBJ1-2	-	TRBV28	CASSLTVTGYTF	TGTGCCAGCAGTCTAACAGTAACCGGCTACACCTTC
12	-	TRBJ2-7	-	TRBV28	CASSSTSYEQYF	TGTGCCAGCAGTTCTACTAGCTACGAGCAGTACTTC
13	-	TRBJ2-7	-	TRBV6-5	CAARPGNGREQYF	TGTGCCGCCCGACCGGGGAATGGCCGCGAGCAGTACTTC
15	TRBD1	TRBJ1-2	-	TRBV7-9	CASSLGDREEDGYTF	TGTGCCAGCAGCTTGGGGGACAGGGAAGAAGATGGCTACACCTTC
15	TRBD2	TRBJ2-1	many	TRBV28	CASSFSPSGMDEQFF	TGTGCCAGCAGTTTTAGCCCGAGCGGGATGGATGAGCAGTTCTTC
13	TRBD1	TRBJ2-5	-	TRBV29-1	CSVIRTGERTQYF	TGCAGCGTCATACGGACAGGGGAGCGGACCCAGTACTTC
15	-	TRBJ1-4	-	TRBV5-1	CASSSETALNEKLFF	TGCGCCAGCAGCTCGGAGACGGCACTTAATGAAAAACTGTTTTTT
14	TRBD1	TRBJ2-7	-	TRBV11-3	CASSLNGQAYEQYF	TGTGCCAGCAGCTTAAATGGACAGGCTTACGAGCAGTACTTC
15	-	TRBJ2-5	-	TRBV28	CASSLRQARGETQYF	TGTGCCAGCAGTTTACGGCAGGCGAGGGGAGAGACCCAGTACTTC
18	-	TRBJ2-2	-	TRBV7-3	CASSLMSGAGWNTGELFF	TGTGCCAGCAGCTTAATGTCTGGGGCAGGGTGGAACACCGGGGAGCTGTTTTTT
20	TRBD2	TRBJ2-1	-	TRBV4-1	CASTLGRTSGIISSYNEQFF	TGCGCCAGCACCCTAGGCAGGACTAGCGGGATTATTAGTTCCTACAATGAGCAGTTCTTC
14	-	TRBJ2-7	-	TRBV15	CATREGLDSYEQYF	TGTGCCACCAGAGAGGGGCTAGACTCCTACGAGCAGTACTTC
14	TRBD1	TRBJ2-4	few	TRBV29-1	CSVTQGAGANIQYF	TGCAGCGTTACTCAGGGGGCAGGGGCCAACATTCAGTACTTC
14	-	TRBJ2-5	-	TRBV6-6	CASSYSEVRETQYF	TGTGCCAGCAGTTACTCCGAGGTCAGGGAGACCCAGTACTTC
16	-	TRBJ2-2	-	TRBV6-1	CASSGPQGTNTGELFF	TGTGCCAGCAGTGGTCCACAGGGAACTAACACCGGGGAGCTGTTTTTT